This T cell receptor beta chain was identified in a study of T cells expressing NK-cell markers. General study results and limits: Topping the CD3+CD56-NKG2C+ fraction as well were these clonotypes, in a few donors.

The CDR3 spans 14 residues. Germline V gene data show CDR1 as LGHNA and CDR2 as YSLEER. After re-calling the 5' RACE reads, TCRdb lists one entry per CDR3 protein, DNA absent. Across approximately 460,000 distinct CDR3 sequences, the top ten clones capture 7.3% of the sample. As concerns this clonotype: Its antigen is not identified.

The TCR comes from a woman between 18 and 69 years old in good health. Specimen: blood T cells: a sorted CD56 or NKG2C T cell subset, CD4+ or CD8+ T cells, or bulk PBMC T cells (not recorded which). The chain employs TRBV4-3 and TRBJ1-5; checking the TCRdb D call of TRBD1 is not possible without DNA. Here the CDR3 reads CASSQEPGNGPQHF.